The 6 T cell receptor beta chains below all came from one sample that was sequenced in a study of EBV T-cell therapy then PD-1 blockade in nasopharyngeal carcinoma. Only in-frame clones appear in the TCRdb table, and some are missing; sequencing was by immunoSEQ multiplex PCR. The sample has roughly 16,000 clones; 75% to 90% are singletons. No antigen is known for these receptors. Specified treatment: AdE1-LMPpoly-expanded autologous EBV-specific T-cell therapy followed by anti-PD-1 nivolumab. This material consisted of CD8+ T cells from blood, taken at day 0 from a patient whose treatment included autologous EBV-specific T cells and nivolumab. These receptors were obtained from a man aged 40-49 years with nasopharyngeal carcinoma.

The J gene is TRBJ2-1, the V gene TRBV5-1; 8 bases are a match to TRBD2. This CDR3 spans 19 amino acids. Germline lookup yields CDR1 SGHRS and CDR2 YFSETQ. V shed 4 bases, J shed 5 bases, and the junction held 20 bases outside the gene matches. The CDR3 spells CASSHPTPGAGLANNEQFF. The CDR3 DNA follows: TGCGCCAGCAGCCACCCCACACCCGGAGCAGGACTAGCCAACAATGAGCAGTTCTTC.

CDR3 nucleotides: TGTGCCAGCAGCTTAGTGGTGTCTAGCGGGGGGGAATACACAGATACGCAGTATTTT. Translating it yields CASSLVVSSGGEYTDTQYF. The chain employs TRBV7-9 and TRBJ2-3; 12 bases align to TRBD2. Germline V gene sequence: CDR1 SEHNR, CDR2 FQNEAQ (reference sequence). CDR3 length: 19 amino acids. J gave up 2 bases and V 1 base, and 10 bases lay outside the gene matches.

This CDR3 reads CASSQDGRDYEQYF. The CDR3 nucleotides read TGTGCCAGCAGCCAAGATGGCAGGGACTACGAGCAGTACTTC. The chain couples TRBV4-2 to TRBJ2-7; D may be TRBD1 (5 bases). CDR3 size: 14 residues. Between the trimmed V and J ends, which lost 0 bases and 3 bases, there was a span of 9 bases. The germline V gene has CDR1 LGHNA and CDR2 YNFKEQ.

This sequence joins TRBV19 and TRBJ2-5; D remains ambiguous. V was trimmed by 5 bases and J by 1 base, leaving 8 bases between them. This CDR3 spans 13 amino acids. Germline CDR1 and CDR2: LNHDA and SQIVND (reference sequence). The CDR3 DNA reads TGTGCCAGTAGTCTATCGCTCCAAGAGACCCAGTACTTC. Amino acid sequence: CASSLSLQETQYF.

The chain couples TRBV3-1 (or the pseudogene TRBV3-2) to TRBJ2-3; the D gene is possibly TRBD1 (6 bases). V was pared by 0 bases and J by 0 bases, with 10 bases between. CDR3 length equals 16 residues. In germline, CDR1 is LGHDT, CDR2 YNNKEL (reference sequence). In DNA form, the CDR3 reads TGTGCCAGCAGCCAAGATTTAGGGGGTAGCACAGATACGCAGTATTTT. It translates to CASSQDLGGSTDTQYF.

This clone was found once. The chain has TRBV6-5 and TRBJ2-7, with D perhaps assigned TRBD1 or TRBD2 (5 bases each). The CDR3 contains 15 residues. Deletions cut 6 bases from V and 3 bases from J, with 18 bases between. CDR1 and CDR2 from the germline V gene are MNHEY and SVGAGI. The chain's CDR3 is CASSFTGTSHYEQYF. DNA of the CDR3: TGTGCCAGCAGCTTTACCGGGACGTCACACTACGAGCAGTACTTC.